This T cell receptor beta chain derives from a study of CD8 T cells in Susac syndrome. Points from the study as a whole: The relatively small number of individuals in the TCR sequencing and HLA analysis was acknowledged by the study.

Random hexamers were used to reverse transcribe an amount of about 0.45 to 1 ug RNA. Amplification of TCR beta CDR3 was carried out by immunoSEQ multiplex PCR, which covered 54 Vbeta and 13 Jbeta segments. From the immunoSEQ multiplex PCR reads, TCRdb called clonotypes with MiXCR, one entry per CDR3 protein. Of over 350,000 distinct CDR3 sequences listed, approximately 89% were seen once; the top ten hold under 0.15%. As for this clonotype: Its specificity is not known.

CDR3 length equals 13 residues. The germline CDR1 and CDR2 sequences are SNHLY and FYNNEI. Trimming took off 7 bases at V and 0 bases at J, with 7 bases between the two ends. Included as multiple sclerosis controls were treatment-naive patients who had stable or active relapsing-remitting disease. Negative isolation was applied to CD8+ and CD4+ T cells, and FACS enrichment was applied to TEMRA cells. This chain joins TRBV2 and TRBJ1-3; no firm D call. This sequence originates from a human donor with multiple sclerosis. Source material: CD8+ T cells from PBMCs. CDR3 loop: CASTGDSGNTIYF. The CDR3 nucleotides are TGTGCCAGCACCGGTGACTCTGGAAACACCATATATTTT.